The 25 T cell receptor beta chains reported below all come from one sample, sequenced in a study of OX40 agonist ivuxolimab in advanced cancers. Assay used: immunoSEQ multiplex PCR; TCRdb lists only in-frame clones, some missing. The sample shows over 15,000 clones, 84% of them seen only once. Sequences were derived from CD4+ or CD8+ T cells sorted from blood, sampled in a trial of the OX40 agonist ivuxolimab. All receptors derive from an adult with an advanced solid tumor such as melanoma, head and neck, liver or kidney cancer.

V is TRBV7-9 and J is TRBJ1-1, with no clear D. Germline V gene data show CDR1 as SEHNR and CDR2 as FQNEAQ (reference sequence). The V end lost 7 bases, the J end lost 4 bases, and 10 bases lay between the germline ends. This CDR3 is 12 amino acids long. CDR3 sequence reads: CASTQVGTEAFF. The CDR3, as DNA: TGTGCCAGCACCCAAGTGGGCACTGAAGCTTTCTTT.

The chain links TRBV27 to TRBJ2-3, with a tentative D call TRBD2 (6 bases). V shed 0 bases and J shed 4 bases, with 11 bases lying between them. CDR1 is MNHEY, CDR2 SMNVEV, per germline (reference sequence). CDR3 length equals 15 residues. This chain's CDR3 is CASSLSRGPADTQYF. In DNA form, the CDR3 reads TGTGCCAGCAGTTTATCGCGGGGTCCCGCAGATACGCAGTATTTT.

The rearrangement uses TRBV11-2 and TRBJ2-3; D may correspond to TRBD1 or TRBD2 (5 bases each). CDR3 length: 14 amino acids. Per germline, CDR1 SGHAT and CDR2 FQNNGV. The ends were cut back, 8 bases at V and 1 base at J, with 13 bases in the middle. Here the CDR3 reads CASLPGHRTDTQYF. The CDR3 coding sequence is TGTGCCAGCCTCCCGGGGCACCGCACAGATACGCAGTATTTT.

The gene calls are TRBV5-4 and TRBJ2-5; D unclear. Deletions cut 1 base from V and 5 bases from J, with 15 bases between. This CDR3 is built from 15 residues. From germline, CDR1 is SGHNT and CDR2 YYREEE (reference sequence). The CDR3 bases are TGTGCCAGCAGCTTGTTAGACTCGTTCTCGGAGACCCAGTACTTC. This gives the protein CASSLLDSFSETQYF. Full variable domain (outside the CDR3, taken from reference TRBV5-4 and TRBJ2-5): ETGVTQSPTHLIKTRGQQVTLRCSSQSGHNTVSWYQQALGQGPQFIFQYYREEENGRGNFPPRFSGLQFPNYSSELNVNALELDDSALYLCASSLLDSFSETQYFGPGTRLLVL.

The chain employs TRBV2 and TRBJ2-5; D possibly corresponds to TRBD1 (5 bases). V was clipped by 3 bases and J by 0 bases, with 14 bases between them. The CDR3 has 16 amino acids. The germline V gene has CDR1 SNHLY and CDR2 FYNNEI. The CDR3 here is CASSEGLTTYQETQYF. Written as DNA, the CDR3 is TGTGCCAGCAGTGAGGGGCTGACCACGTACCAAGAGACCCAGTACTTC. The whole variable domain, remainder taken from reference TRBV2 and TRBJ2-5, is EPEVTQTPSHQVTQMGQEVILRCVPISNHLYFYWYRQILGQKVEFLVSFYNNEISEKSEIFDDQFSVERPDGSNFTLKIRSTKLEDSAMYFCASSEGLTTYQETQYFGPGTRLLVL.

The chain carries TRBV11-2 and TRBJ1-1, with TRBD1 matching over 8 bases. This CDR3 comprises 14 residues. The germline V gene has CDR1 SGHAT and CDR2 FQNNGV. V was pared by 0 bases and J by 8 bases, with 5 bases of the junction left unmatched. Here the CDR3 reads CASSLETGAPEAFF. CDR3 DNA: TGTGCCAGCAGCTTAGAGACAGGGGCCCCCGAAGCTTTCTTT.

The chain has TRBV29-1 and TRBJ2-3, with TRBD2 identical over 10 bases. With 3 bases clipped from V and 4 bases from J, the junction kept 10 bases outside the gene matches. This CDR3 has 16 residues. The germline gives CDR1 SQVTM, CDR2 ANQGSEA. CDR3 loop: CSVDGGAGGLPDTQYF. The CDR3 nucleotides are TGCAGCGTTGATGGCGGAGCGGGAGGGCTGCCAGATACGCAGTATTTT.

At least ten counts were recorded for this clone. The chain is built from TRBV12-2 and TRBJ2-3; TRBD1 reflects the table's D call only, with no check against the DNA. TRBV12-2 corresponds to a pseudogene. This CDR3 has 19 residues. The DNA of the CDR3 is TGTGCAAGTCGCTTAACCAACCTCAAAACAGGGGAAGGCCCAGATACGCAGTATTTT. Residues: CASRLTNLKTGEGPDTQYF.

V gene TRBV9 combines with J gene TRBJ2-2, with unresolved D. V dropped 0 bases and J dropped 0 bases, with 9 bases sitting between them. From germline, CDR1 is SGDLS and CDR2 YYNGEE. The CDR3 spans 16 residues. CDR3 loop: CASSVVGFPNTGELFF. DNA of the CDR3: TGTGCCAGCAGCGTAGTAGGTTTTCCGAACACCGGGGAGCTGTTTTTT.

The chain is built from TRBV30 and TRBJ1-5; 7 nucleotides align to TRBD1. V lost 2 bases and J lost 2; bases outside the gene matches: 3. The CDR3 is 14 amino acids. Germline V gene sequence: CDR1 GTSNPN, CDR2 SVGIG (reference sequence). The CDR3 here is CAWSYRGGNQPQHF. CDR3 in DNA: TGTGCCTGGAGTTACAGGGGAGGCAATCAGCCCCAGCATTTT.

A note on this clone: The same CDR3 arises from other DNA sequences in this sample as well. J is TRBJ1-1 and V is TRBV25-1, with a weak D call TRBD1 (5 bases). V was trimmed by 4 bases and J by 8 bases, leaving 8 bases between them. Germline loops: CDR1 MGHDK, CDR2 SYGVNS. The CDR3 covers 11 residues. CDR3 sequence: CASSVWGEAFF. CDR3 in DNA: TGTGCCAGCAGTGTATGGGGGGAAGCTTTCTTT.

V and J are TRBV7-2 and TRBJ1-1; D unclear. The V end was cut by 5 bases, the J end by 4 bases, with 20 bases between. This CDR3 spans 16 amino acids. Germline V lookup: CDR1 SGHTA, CDR2 FQGNSA. Here the CDR3 reads CASSPTLLRMGTEAFF. Here the CDR3 DNA reads TGTGCCAGCAGCCCGACCCTTTTGAGGATGGGCACTGAAGCTTTCTTT.

The rearrangement uses TRBV19 and TRBJ1-5, with no clear D. Deletions cut 5 bases from V and 1 base from J, with 9 bases between. The CDR3 runs 14 residues. Germline CDR1 LNHDA, CDR2 SQIVND (reference sequence). This CDR3 reads CASSWGRSNQPQHF. The DNA for the CDR3 is TGTGCCAGTAGTTGGGGAAGGAGCAATCAGCCCCAGCATTTT.

There are a few counts of this clone. The rearrangement joins TRBV7-9 to TRBJ1-2; 7 bases agree with TRBD1. Germline CDR1 is SEHNR and CDR2 is FQNEAQ (reference sequence). Losses at the gene ends were 5 bases for V and 7 bases for J; bases not matched to a gene: 7. The CDR3 consists of 13 residues. CDR3 nucleotides: TGTGCCAGCAGCCTGGACAGGATCATTGGCTACACCTTC. This translates into CASSLDRIIGYTF.

The V call is TRBV19, the J call TRBJ1-5; no reliable D call. Germline CDR1 is LNHDA and CDR2 is SQIVND (reference sequence). The CDR3 is 17 amino acids. Trimming removed 2 bases at V and 0 bases at J, with 14 bases between. In DNA form, the CDR3 reads TGTGCCAGTAGTATAAGGGTCACACCATATAGCAATCAGCCCCAGCATTTT. Its translation: CASSIRVTPYSNQPQHF.

Only one count was recorded for this clone. The chain combines TRBV13 with TRBJ2-2, with unresolved D. This CDR3 region has 13 residues. The germline V gene has CDR1 PRHDT and CDR2 FYEKMQ (reference sequence). Trimming cost V 2 bases and J 4 bases, with 5 bases left between them. The CDR3 coding sequence is TGTGCCAGCAGCTTACGACTCACCGGGGAGCTGTTTTTT. This translates into CASSLRLTGELFF.

This clone was found once. The J gene is TRBJ1-1, the V gene TRBV10-3, with D perhaps TRBD1 (6 bases). V was clipped by 5 bases and J by 0 bases, with 13 bases between them. Germline CDR1 reads ENHRY; CDR2 reads SYGVKD. This CDR3 is 15 amino acids long. The CDR3 here is CAISSIGTLNTEAFF. The CDR3 DNA reads TGTGCCATCAGTTCGATTGGGACATTGAACACTGAAGCTTTCTTT.

The sample holds a few counts of this clone. The V and J genes are TRBV19 and TRBJ1-2; D remains ambiguous. V dropped 4 bases and J dropped 6 bases, with 12 bases sitting between them. The germline gives CDR1 LNHDA, CDR2 SQIVND (reference sequence). The CDR3 extends over 13 amino acids. The DNA for the CDR3 is TGTGCCAGTAGTAGAGCCGCCATGGATGGCTACACCTTC. This sequence encodes CASSRAAMDGYTF.

The CDR3: CASSPQGTSSPLHF. The CDR3, as DNA: TGTGCCAGCAGTCCCCAAGGGACGAGTTCACCCCTCCACTTT. J is TRBJ1-6 and V is TRBV27, with D possibly being TRBD1 (5 bases). The ends were cut back, 5 bases at V and 9 bases at J, with 14 bases in the middle. CDR1 is MNHEY and CDR2 is SMNVEV in the germline V gene (reference sequence). The CDR3 is made up of 14 amino acids.

There are a few counts of this clone. V and J are TRBV9 and TRBJ2-1, with unresolved D. This CDR3 is built from 14 residues. V was trimmed by 0 bases and J by 5 bases, leaving 9 bases between them. CDR1 is SGDLS and CDR2 is YYNGEE in the germline V gene. The CDR3 protein is CASSVEARHNEQFF. DNA of the CDR3: TGTGCCAGCAGCGTAGAGGCTAGACACAATGAGCAGTTCTTC.

The chain couples TRBV19 to TRBJ2-7; D possibly corresponds to TRBD1 (5 bases). The CDR3 contains 13 residues. Per the germline V gene, CDR1 is LNHDA and CDR2 is SQIVND (reference sequence). Between the trimmed V and J ends, which lost 3 bases and 2 bases, there was a span of 8 bases. CDR3 DNA sequence: TGTGCCAGTAGTATCGCGACAGCCTACGAGCAGTACTTC. Its translation: CASSIATAYEQYF.

The chain couples TRBV4-1 to TRBJ2-3; D may be TRBD1 or TRBD2 (6 bases each). V was shortened by 5 bases and J by 8 bases, with 17 bases between the two germline ends. Germline CDR1 MGHRA, CDR2 YSYEKL. The CDR3 has 14 residues. CDR3 residues: CASSRGAREATQYF. Here the CDR3 DNA reads TGCGCCAGCAGCAGGGGGGCGCGAGAGGCTACGCAGTATTTT.

The gene calls are TRBV2 and TRBJ2-7, with 9 bases aligning to TRBD1. This CDR3 contains 15 residues. V gave up 5 bases and J gave up 2 bases; unmatched junction bases: 7. The germline CDR1 and CDR2 sequences are SNHLY and FYNNEI. The CDR3 DNA reads TGTGCCAGCAGTTTCAACCGGGACAGGGCCTACGAGCAGTACTTC. It specifies CASSFNRDRAYEQYF.

V usage is TRBV6-5 and J usage is TRBJ2-1; D unclear. The CDR3 runs to 16 residues. Trimming took off 2 bases at V and 1 base at J, with 12 bases between the two ends. CDR1 MNHEY and CDR2 SVGAGI come from the germline V gene. The CDR3 nucleotides are TGTGCCAGCAGTTACAAGGTGATGGGGTCCTACAATGAGCAGTTCTTC. This codes for CASSYKVMGSYNEQFF.

The table lists this clone with a count of one. This rearrangement joins TRBV6-5 to TRBJ2-1, with D unresolved. CDR1 is MNHEY and CDR2 is SVGAGI in the germline V gene. This CDR3 has 11 amino acids. The ends were cut back, 5 bases at V and 9 bases at J, with 8 bases in the middle. The CDR3 here is CASSGVGEQFF. Written as DNA, the CDR3 is TGTGCCAGCAGTGGGGTTGGTGAGCAGTTCTTC.